Sequencing of this T cell receptor beta chain was carried out in a study of blood T cell repertoires in COVID-19. Source study methods: How many nucleated cells were present was estimated from reference gene primer amplification. Repertoires were generated with immunoSEQ multiplex PCR, while TCRdb's copy carries only in-frame clones and drops some. V, J and clone size are taken as reported in that table, and D and trimming were inferred from the DNA itself. The sample holds over 350,000 clones; more than 70% are singletons and the top ten take more than 1%. The V and J ends lost 5 bases and 1 base respectively, with 11 bases between them. The V gene's germline CDR1 is SGHNT and CDR2 YENEEA. CDR3 length equals 14 residues.

The TCR originated in a woman younger than 30 who had recovered from COVID-19. The sequenced sample consisted of PBMCs or T cells enriched from blood (not recorded which). V and J are TRBV11-3 and TRBJ2-5; a weak D match, TRBD1 (6 bases). For the CDR3, the DNA is TGTGCCAGCAGCCCGGGACAAGCCCAAGAGACCCAGTACTTC. Its protein is CASSPGQAQETQYF.